This T cell receptor (beta chain) originates from a study of metastatic and nonmetastatic thyroid tumors. On the study more broadly: Repertoire comparison spanned blood and tumor or nodule tissue of malignant and benign thyroid patients.

No patient had received any treatment before thyroid surgery. Original analysis: It was from CDR3 differences across clinicopathological groups that a distant-metastasis classifier for papillary thyroid cancer was built. TCRdb reassembled clones from the PCR reads with MiXCR. The V and J calls and clone size come from TCRdb's table, not from the authors' own analysis. The sample lists some 15,000 clones, around 3.6% seen once, with 27% in the top ten. Germline lookup yields CDR1 DFQATT and CDR2 SNEGSKA (reference sequence). The CDR3 runs to 16 residues. V was cut by 0 bases and J by 5 bases, with 17 bases left in between.

The source of this sequence is a female donor with papillary thyroid cancer or a benign thyroid nodule (not recorded which). Some clones in this sample may be carry-over from other donors' samples. V is TRBV20-1 and J is TRBJ2-1; TRBD2 might be the D (6 bases). Material for sequencing was tumor tissue. The CDR3 region is CSARDGGSVGNNEQFF. Here the CDR3 DNA reads TGCAGTGCTAGAGATGGAGGGAGCGTTGGTAACAATGAGCAGTTCTTC.